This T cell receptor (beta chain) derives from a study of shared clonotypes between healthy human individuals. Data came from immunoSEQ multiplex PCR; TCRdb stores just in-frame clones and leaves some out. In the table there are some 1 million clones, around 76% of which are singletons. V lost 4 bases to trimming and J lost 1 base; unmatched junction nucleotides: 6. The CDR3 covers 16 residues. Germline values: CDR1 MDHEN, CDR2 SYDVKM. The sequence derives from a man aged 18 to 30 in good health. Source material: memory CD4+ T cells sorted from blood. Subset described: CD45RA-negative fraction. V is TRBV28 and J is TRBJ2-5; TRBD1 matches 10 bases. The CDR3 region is CASSSSTGGTQETQYF. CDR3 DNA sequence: TGTGCCAGCAGTTCATCGACAGGGGGCACCCAAGAGACCCAGTACTTC.